This T cell receptor beta chain was sequenced in a study of cytomegalovirus exposure and HLA in healthy donors (dated by TCRdb to about 2017). General notes on the study: An earlier analysis of some 600 of the donors reported 276 Gb of sequence data and approximately 120 million unique TCR beta sequences obtained from approximately 180 million T cells. High-throughput TCR immunosequencing, statistical association of individual TCRs with disease status, and machine learning were combined to predict cytomegalovirus infection status. Both class I and class II loci were covered by HLA typing, at four-digit resolution. An earlier analysis of 587 of the donors used high-throughput TCR beta sequencing to judge whether each TCR beta V gene segment behaved as functional or pseudogenic. Rather than drawing on any new phenotypic data, the later analysis identified candidate immune exposures from TCR beta sequences and the way those sequences occurred across donors. Of the 350 to 450 genotyped donors, 65% to 90% fell in the genetic ancestry cluster associated with self-reported Caucasian donors. To study patterns of TCR occurrence, a later analysis re-analyzed previously published TCR beta repertoires from more than 550 donors and added high-resolution HLA genotyping. A separate validation cohort of some 130 different subjects was used in addition to the approximately 640-subject first cohort. Among a few hundred genotyped donors of the cohort, an average of 235,054 unique TCR beta nucleotide sequences were sequenced per donor, approximately 20% of them non-productive. The study aimed to test whether cataloging public T cell receptors could reveal signatures of past pathogen exposure. Genome-wide SNP genotypes for about 60% of the 666 donors were used in a later genetic analysis, which treated that subset as a discovery cohort. A handful of DR-DQ haplotypes were handled as single units for association and clustering because linkage in the cohort was strong. Typing coverage differed by locus: A, B, C, DRB1 and DQB1 were typed in roughly 620-630 donors, DQA1 in 522, DPA1 in some 570, and DPB1 in around 440. Donor age, sex, ethnicity and CMV serostatus were compiled alongside the repertoire data. Approximately 300 gigabases of sequencing data and some 85 million unique TCR sequences were included in an early release covering several hundred HLA-typed donors. The T cell repertoires of about 700 subjects were profiled by immunosequencing and related to cytomegalovirus serostatus. Every discovery cohort repertoire had been produced on one sequencing platform. Overall study outcomes, separate from this receptor: In a later analysis, TCR association rates were found to vary across HLA loci, with the most associated TCRs seen for DRB1 alleles and the fewest for HLA-C alleles. The cohort was sequenced for TCR beta chains only, and without alpha or paired-chain data the features that could be detected were limited. The sequencing pipeline was judged likely to have produced a cluster of highly shared sequence variants as a technical artifact. Sequencing depth was assumed to be roughly uniform across donors in the presence/absence analyses, though that assumption may not hold. A further reported finding was that TCR beta sequences accurately predicted the HLA-A and HLA-B alleles for most subjects in the first cohort. According to a later genetic analysis, donors in an Asian-associated ancestry cluster had fewer N-insertions in productive TCRs than the approximately 610-donor mean. In an earlier analysis of a few hundred of the donors, most TCR beta V segments were observed in productive rearrangements about 87% or about 30% of the time, broadly matching IMGT annotations. HLA typing was unavailable for some donors at each locus, so association tests used only the typed subset. In a later analysis, about 16,000 TCR beta sequences were associated with specific HLA alleles at a false discovery rate of 0.05. A later analysis found that HLA-associated TCR beta chains were more clonally expanded and had lower generation probabilities than equally common non-associated chains. The authors suggested that the approach could potentially be extended to other disease states and immunological phenotypes. In a later analysis, most CMV-associated TCR beta chains were found to appear HLA-restricted, with HLA associations seemingly driven largely by CMV exposure. A later genetic analysis associated a missense DCLRE1C variant with V-gene and J-gene trimming of TCR beta chains, and an independent cohort replicated the association. Assigning TCR associations to individual alleles was difficult when HLA alleles, especially DR and DQ, strongly co-occurred. Linkage disequilibrium might explain the correlated functional status among segregating V segments, but an unknown experimental factor could not be excluded. The study gave a list of roughly 150 TCR beta chains associated with cytomegalovirus. The classifier was reported to diagnose cytomegalovirus status with high specificity and sensitivity in both the original cohort and the validation cohort. Because counts were too low, 15 to 20 rarely observed V segments, including chromosome 9 orphons, were excluded from the earlier analysis of 587 of the donors. The only immune exposure information available for the cohort was CMV serostatus. According to a later analysis, parvovirus B19, influenza, CMV and Epstein-Barr virus appeared linked to several top co-occurrence clusters. While some public TCRs were present in many individuals, most TCR sequences turned up only very rarely across donors. A few of the identified cytomegalovirus-associated TCR beta chains were confirmed in vitro to be specific for cytomegalovirus antigens.

The library was made by the immunoSEQ multiplex PCR assay. A mixture of 60 forward primers for TCR Vbeta segments and 13 reverse primers for TCR Jbeta segments was used in the multiplex PCR. Amplification of the CDR3 region of rearranged TCR beta genes was performed with a multiplex PCR assay on genomic DNA. The amplified TCR beta libraries were sequenced on the Illumina HiSeq System as 87-base-pair reads. On the authors' methods: In a later analysis, around 80 million unique TCR beta chains were counted across the 666 repertoires, and around 10 million of these chains were shared by at least two donors. A nearest-neighbor algorithm error-corrected the raw reads and collapsed the reads into unique sequences, merging closely related sequences to remove PCR and sequencing errors. CDR3 sequences were aligned to IMGT reference sequences to assign V, D and J gene segments. For a sequence to be retained, a match of at least six nucleotides was required to both a V gene segment and a J gene segment. Rearrangements were classified as productive when the CDR3 lacked stop codons and remained in frame with V and J, and all other rearrangements were classified as non-productive. Following IMGT convention, CDR3 was defined as the stretch from the second conserved V-encoded cysteine up to the conserved J-encoded phenylalanine. The earlier analysis of a few hundred of the donors excluded any sequence lacking an unambiguous match to a single V gene segment. In an earlier analysis of almost 600 of the donors, a V segment was called functional when productive rearrangements were above 56.7%, and segregating when the standard deviation between donors exceeded 5%. A statistical classification framework was built for diagnosing cytomegalovirus status from the catalog of TCR beta chain sequences. In a later analysis, TCR nucleotide sequences were compared against IMGT/GENE-DB human TR gene sequences so that V and J genes could be assigned. The TCRdist pipeline was used in a later analysis to assign CDR3 sequences and most-parsimonious VDJ recombination scenarios. A later analysis defined each TCR beta chain by its CDR3 amino acid sequence plus V-gene family, and excluded reads lacking a unique V-gene family. In a later analysis, 450 to 600 highly shared, low-generation-probability nucleotide sequences were removed to address suspected cross-contamination and a sequencing artifact. A later analysis calculated a clonal expansion index for each public chain from normalized within-repertoire ranks of inferred template counts. In a later analysis, generation probabilities were computed using a VDJ recombination model fitted to out-of-frame rearrangements, and the results were checked against IGoR. In a later analysis, hypergeometric tests were used to score TCR-TCR, TCR-HLA and TCR-CMV co-occurrence, with a repertoire-size bias correction applied to TCR pairs. False discovery rates were estimated in a later analysis by permuting HLA or CMV assignments 20 times. In a later analysis, co-occurring TCRs were grouped using DBSCAN, and TCRdist sequence similarity was added for clustering within HLA-allele-positive subsets. Repertoires with fewer than 30,000 or more than 120,000 public chains were left out of co-occurrence clustering, as were about 5 repertoires with anomalous nucleotide sharing. TCRdb's version of the immuneACCESS table is confined to in-frame rearrangements and falls short of the full clone set. An unresolved V gene accounts for under half of the shortfall where checked; the remainder is of unknown origin. That table furnishes V, J and clone size, whereas the DNA furnished D and trimming. This sample is represented by some 93,000 clones; approximately 72% of them were singletons. The top ten clonotypes cover under 4% of the sample.

This clone was found a few times. No antigen is known for it. No per-base quality is available; no much larger clone lies one base away. The cohort was made up of several hundred healthy bone marrow donors. Cohort members were all nominally healthy when sampled, although unrecorded immune exposures were likely present. The donor was CMV seronegative and belonged to the group of 352 seronegative cohort members. A peripheral blood sample was provided by each donor, and peripheral blood mononuclear cells were used for TCR beta sequencing. The Qiagen DNeasy Blood Extraction Kit was used to extract genomic DNA from the blood cell samples. The specimen sequenced was PBMCs. This receptor was identified in a woman aged 40 to 50 in good health and CMV-seronegative.

The CDR3 in this case is CATSKRDRAYEQYF. The bases are TGTGCCACCAGCAAGCGGGACAGGGCCTACGAGCAGTACTTC. In this chain, TRBV15 is recombined with TRBJ2-7; TRBD1 agrees with 9 junctional bases. Unmatched junction bases come to 3, with V trimmed by 4 bases and J by 2 bases. CDR1 and CDR2, looked up from the germline V gene (reference sequence), are LNHNV and YYDKDF. The CDR3 sequence holds 14 residues, the cysteine and phenylalanine included. Here the CDR3 DNA is all that survives: 42 bases in frame from base 1.